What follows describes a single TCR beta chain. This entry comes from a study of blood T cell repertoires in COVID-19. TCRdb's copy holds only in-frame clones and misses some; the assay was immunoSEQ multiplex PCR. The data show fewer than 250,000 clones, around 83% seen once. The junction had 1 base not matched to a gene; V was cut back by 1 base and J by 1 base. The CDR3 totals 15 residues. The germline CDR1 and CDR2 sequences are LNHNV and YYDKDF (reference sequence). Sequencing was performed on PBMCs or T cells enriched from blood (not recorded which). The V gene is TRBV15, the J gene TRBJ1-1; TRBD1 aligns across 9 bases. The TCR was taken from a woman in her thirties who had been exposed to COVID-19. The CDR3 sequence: CATSRGDRENTEAFF. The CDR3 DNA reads TGTGCCACCAGCAGAGGGGACAGGGAGAACACTGAAGCTTTCTTT.